These T cell receptor beta chains were read from a single sample in a study of brain T cells in children with intractable seizures. The protocol was immunoSEQ multiplex PCR, while the TCRdb copy is restricted to in-frame clones and leaves out a portion. This table holds under 400,000 clones, 93% found once. Sample: peripheral blood, taken 4 to 6 months after surgery. These receptors were collected from a boy younger than two with tuberous sclerosis and intractable seizures. The CDR3 runs from the conserved cysteine through the conserved F or W. D genes are given only for firm matches. Rows may omit the clone size; those that give it use once, few, many or a size class.

j_call,v_call,d_call,clone_size,cdr3_nt,cdr3_aa
TRBJ2-1,TRBV7-9,TRBD2,.,TGTGCCAGCAGCTCTTATAGCGGGAGGGAGGAGTTCTTC,CASSSYSGREEFF
TRBJ2-5,TRBV20-1,TRBD1,.,TGCAGTGCTAGTCCCTTAAAAACAGGGGAAGAGACCCAGTACTTC,CSASPLKTGEETQYF
TRBJ2-7,TRBV7-2,.,.,TGTGCCAGCAGCCCCCTTAGGGGGGGGAGCTCCTACGAGCAGTACTTC,CASSPLRGGSSYEQYF
TRBJ2-7,TRBV5-1,.,.,TGCGCCAGCAGCTTTGGCATCTCCTACGAGCAGTACTTC,CASSFGISYEQYF
TRBJ1-1,TRBV9,.,.,TGTGCCAGCAGCGTTAGCCTGAACACTGAAGCTTTCTTT,CASSVSLNTEAFF
TRBJ1-3,TRBV18,.,.,TGTGCCAGCTCACCCCAGGATCTTTCTGGAAACACCATATATTTT,CASSPQDLSGNTIYF
TRBJ2-1,TRBV9,TRBD1,.,TGTGCCAGCAGCCCCCGGGACAGCCCATACAATGAGCAGTTCTTC,CASSPRDSPYNEQFF
TRBJ2-1,TRBV18,TRBD2,.,TGTGCCAGCTCACCACGCGCGGGGGGGCCCTACAATGAGCAGTTCTTC,CASSPRAGGPYNEQFF
TRBJ1-5,TRBV28,.,.,TGTGCCAGCAGCCCGGACCTGCGGGCGCCCCAGCATTTT,CASSPDLRAPQHF
TRBJ1-2,TRBV27,.,.,TGTGCCAGCACGGTAGATGGCTACACCTTC,CASTVDGYTF
TRBJ2-1,TRBV7-3,TRBD2,.,TGTGCCAGCAGCTTTCAGGGAGGAGGACTAGCGTTAGACAATGAGCAGTTCTTC,CASSFQGGGLALDNEQFF
TRBJ2-1,TRBV19,TRBD1,.,TGTGCCAGTAGTATGCCGGGGGACAGGGTGGGCGAGCAGTTCTTC,CASSMPGDRVGEQFF
TRBJ2-2,TRBV2,.,.,TGTGCCAACACCCCAAAGCTAGGGAGTCAAAACACCGGGGAGCTGTTTTTT,CANTPKLGSQNTGELFF
TRBJ1-3,TRBV5-1,.,.,TGCGCCAGCAGCCAATACACAGGGACTGGAAACACCATATATTTT,CASSQYTGTGNTIYF
TRBJ1-3,TRBV2,TRBD1,.,TGTGCCAGCTGTCGGGGGACAGGGACTGGAAACACCATATATTTT,CASCRGTGTGNTIYF
TRBJ1-1,TRBV2,.,.,TGTGCCAGCAGCAGAACGCGAGGGGCGACGGGGGACACTGAAGCTTTCTTT,CASSRTRGATGDTEAFF
TRBJ2-1,TRBV4-1,TRBD2,.,TGCGCCAGCAGCATCTACGGGGGGGGCCTGTTCTTC,CASSIYGGGLFF
TRBJ2-1,TRBV20-1,TRBD1,.,TGCAGTGTTAGTGGAGGGACAGGGGTCTACAATGAGCAGTTCTTC,CSVSGGTGVYNEQFF
TRBJ2-7,TRBV19,.,.,TGTGCCAGTAGTATAACGGACACCTACGAGCAGTACTTC,CASSITDTYEQYF
TRBJ2-1,TRBV6-5,TRBD1,once,TGTGCCAGCAGTTACCGGGACAGGGGGGGCGATGAGCAGTTCTTC,CASSYRDRGGDEQFF
TRBJ2-7,TRBV27,.,once,TGTGCCACCGGCCAAACCTACGAGCAGTACTTC,CATGQTYEQYF
TRBJ2-1,TRBV7-9,.,once,TGTGCCAGCAGCTTATTTGGGCAGGAAGCCTACAATGAGCAGTTCTTC,CASSLFGQEAYNEQFF
TRBJ2-7,TRBV6-6,.,.,TGTGCCAGCAGTTTGGACGGCGCCGAGCAGTACTTC,CASSLDGAEQYF
TRBJ1-1,TRBV10-1,.,.,TGCGCCAGCAGTGAGTCGACTGGGATTATCACTGAAGCTTTCTTT,CASSESTGIITEAFF
TRBJ2-1,TRBV2,.,.,TGTGCCAGCAGCCTCGGGACTCGCCTAGGTAATGAGCAGTTCTTC,CASSLGTRLGNEQFF
TRBJ1-2,TRBV27,.,.,TGTGCCAGCAGTTTAGTGGGCAGGAGGAACTATGGCTACACCTTC,CASSLVGRRNYGYTF
TRBJ1-2,TRBV5-6,TRBD1,.,TGTGCCAGCAGATCCATCGGCACAGGGGAAGACTATGGCTACACCTTC,CASRSIGTGEDYGYTF
TRBJ2-1,TRBV9,.,.,TGTGCCAGCAGCGTAGCCCCTATAGTGGGGGCCTACAATGAGCAGTTCTTC,CASSVAPIVGAYNEQFF
TRBJ2-3,TRBV13,.,.,TGTGCCAGCAGCTCCCCGTGGGTAGGAGAGGAAGGCACAGATACGCAGTATTTT,CASSSPWVGEEGTDTQYF
TRBJ2-1,TRBV7-9,TRBD2,.,TGTGCCAGCAGTCGGAAGTGGCTAGCGGACGACAATGAGCAGTTCTTC,CASSRKWLADDNEQFF
TRBJ1-1,TRBV12-3/TRBV12-4,TRBD1,.,TGTGCCAGCAGTCCAGGGGGGACTGAAGCTTTCTTT,CASSPGGTEAFF
TRBJ2-1,TRBV10-1,TRBD2,.,TGCGCCACCGGGGCACCTCCGGGGGGACTAGCGCCAGATGAGCAGTTCTTC,CATGAPPGGLAPDEQFF
TRBJ1-2,TRBV2,.,.,TGTGCCAGCACCCAAGTGACCGTCTCTAACTATGGCTACACCTTC,CASTQVTVSNYGYTF
TRBJ1-1,TRBV6-5,.,.,TGTGCCAGCAGTTACTGGACAGACACTGAAGCTTTCTTT,CASSYWTDTEAFF
TRBJ1-2,TRBV4-2,TRBD1,.,TGTGCCAGCAGCCACAGTGGACAGGGGTTGACAAACTATGGCTACACCTTC,CASSHSGQGLTNYGYTF
TRBJ2-5,TRBV5-4,.,.,TGTGCCAGCAGCTTGGCGGTAGGTGAGACCCAGTACTTC,CASSLAVGETQYF
TRBJ2-5,TRBV7-9,TRBD1,.,TGTGCCAGCAGCTCCAGGGACAGAGAGACCCAGTACTTC,CASSSRDRETQYF
TRBJ2-7,TRBV4-1,.,.,TGCGCCAGCAGCCACGGGCTGGCGCAGAGCTCCTACGAGCAGTACTTC,CASSHGLAQSSYEQYF
TRBJ1-1,TRBV6-2/TRBV6-3,.,.,TGTGCCAGCAGTTACGCCGGGGTGAACACTGAAGCTTTCTTT,CASSYAGVNTEAFF
TRBJ1-2,TRBV9,.,.,TGTGCCAGCAGCGTAGGGGCCGGGTATGGCTACACCTTC,CASSVGAGYGYTF
TRBJ1-5,TRBV28,.,.,TGTGCCAGCAGTTTCGGGCAGTTGGACGTAGAGCCCCAGCATTTT,CASSFGQLDVEPQHF
TRBJ2-1,TRBV2,.,.,TGTGCCAGCAGTGGGGTCGGACGCCGCGAGCAGTTCTTC,CASSGVGRREQFF
TRBJ1-4,TRBV9,TRBD1,.,TGTGCCAGCAGCGTGGGCGACAGGGTGGGGGAAAAACTGTTTTTT,CASSVGDRVGEKLFF
TRBJ2-5,TRBV5-1,.,.,TGCGCCAGCAGCTTGAATAACGGGGCCCAGTACTTC,CASSLNNGAQYF
TRBJ2-7,TRBV7-9,.,.,TGTGCCAGCAGCTTACCGAACACCTACGAGCAGTACTTC,CASSLPNTYEQYF
TRBJ2-7,TRBV7-9,.,once,TGTGCCAGCAGCCCTAACCAGAGAACCTACGAGCAGTACTTC,CASSPNQRTYEQYF
TRBJ2-7,TRBV15,.,once,TGTGCCACCAGCAGAGGCACGGGCCTTATCTGGGAGCAGTACTTC,CATSRGTGLIWEQYF
TRBJ2-5,TRBV9,TRBD2,.,TGTGCCAGCAGCGTTGGGACTATCCAAGAGACCCAGTACTTC,CASSVGTIQETQYF
TRBJ2-1,TRBV7-9,.,once,TGTGCCAGCAGCATTAGGGTAAATGAGCAGTTCTTC,CASSIRVNEQFF